The present entry profiles one TCR beta chain with its context. Antigen unknown. The sample comes from a study of Ad26.COV2.S vaccination and SARS-CoV-2 variants. For the study at large: Once or twice, 56 days apart, Ad26.COV2.S was delivered intramuscularly.

General study points: Non-spike TCR breadth did not differ much between vaccine and placebo recipients.

The CDR3 sequence is 13 residues long. Germline V lookup: CDR1 ENHRY, CDR2 SYGVKD. Trimming took 10 bases from V and 0 from J; bases not matched to a gene: 2. Treatment specified: some 20 received Ad26.COV2.S at low or high dose, single or two shots; about 5 received placebo; per-sample allocation not given. Day 63 after the first injection of vaccine or placebo was the sampling time. In Boston, an adult donor aged 18-55 years took part. The assay was immunoSEQ multiplex PCR, and TCRdb's table has in-frame clones only and misses some. The repertoire has about 680,000 clones, roughly 90% of them found once; the top ten carry roughly 1.5%.

This sequence was found in a person between 18 and 59 years old who received the Ad26.COV2.S COVID-19 vaccine or a placebo. The chain has TRBV10-3 and TRBJ1-5, with 8 bases lining up with TRBD1. The sequenced sample was peripheral blood, obtained in a trial of Ad26.COV2.S vaccine versus placebo. The CDR3 DNA follows: TGTGCCAATGGACAGGGTAGCAATCAGCCCCAGCATTTT. Amino acids: CANGQGSNQPQHF.